This is a list of T cell receptor beta chains from one sample in a study of CD8 T cells in ankylosing spondylitis. TCRdb passed the 5' RACE reads through MiXCR, listing each CDR3 protein once. This sample yields about 240,000 distinct CDR3 sequences, of which over 8.5% are seen a single time; approximately 7% belongs to the top ten. The sequencing sample was made of blood, either unsorted or a sorted T cell fraction (not recorded which). The receptors shown here come from a male donor with ankylosing spondylitis or in good health (not recorded which). Both conserved end residues are part of each CDR3. D genes are given only for firm matches. The listing skips clone size in some rows; elsewhere it reads once, few, many or a size class.

>TRBV7-2|many|TRBJ2-3|-
TGTGCCTCTAATCAGGGGAGCACAGATACGCAGTATTTT
CASNQGSTDTQYF
>TRBV20-1|many|TRBJ1-3|-
TGCAGTGCTAGAGATATAACCTGGGAGGGTGGAAACACCATATATTTT
CSARDITWEGGNTIYF
>TRBV19|many|TRBJ2-7|TRBD2
TGTGCCAGTAGAGCAGCGGGGGGCCCCTACGAGCAGTACTTC
CASRAAGGPYEQYF
>TRBV19|many|TRBJ2-3|-
TGTGCCAGTAGGAGGGCTAGCACAGATACGCAGTATTTT
CASRRASTDTQYF
>TRBV7-2|-|TRBJ2-7|-
TGTGCCAGCAGCGAAACGGGACATACCTACGAGCAGTACTTC
CASSETGHTYEQYF
>TRBV7-2|many|TRBJ1-4|-
TGTGCCAGCAGCTTAAGGACAGCTCGTGAAAAACTGTTTTTT
CASSLRTAREKLFF
>TRBV7-2|few|TRBJ1-2|-
TGTGCCAGCAGCTTTCCCGCCAGAGCTAACTATGGCTACACCTTC
CASSFPARANYGYTF
>TRBV7-8|few|TRBJ1-5|-
TGTGCCAGCAGCCCTTCCCGGCTTCCGGCCAATCAGCCCCAGCATTTT
CASSPSRLPANQPQHF
>TRBV7-9|few|TRBJ1-1|-
TGTGCCAGCAATTTTAGGGAGACTGAAGCTTTCTTT
CASNFRETEAFF
>TRBV12-3/TRBV12-4|many|TRBJ2-7|-
TGTGCCAGCAGTTCAGGGGAAGCCTACGAGCAGTACTTC
CASSSGEAYEQYF
>TRBV11-2|many|TRBJ2-1|TRBD2
TGTGCCAGCAGCTTGATGCGGGGGGGCCGTGAGCAGTTCTTC
CASSLMRGGREQFF
>TRBV11-1|many|TRBJ2-3|TRBD1
TGTGCCAGCAGCTTGGGACAGACGCAGTATTTT
CASSLGQTQYF
>TRBV20-1|many|TRBJ2-7|-
TGCAGTGCTAGACTCGGGGCGGGTTCCTACGAGCAGTACTTC
CSARLGAGSYEQYF
>TRBV11-2|many|TRBJ2-1|TRBD2
TGTGCCAGCAGCTTACGGGGGAGGGACTACAATGAGCAGTTCTTC
CASSLRGRDYNEQFF
>TRBV4-2|few|TRBJ2-5|TRBD2
TGTGCCAGCAGCCCAATTAGCGGGGGCCAAGAGACCCAGTACTTC
CASSPISGGQETQYF
>TRBV20-1|many|TRBJ2-5|TRBD1
TGCAGTGCTCAACTCTCGGGGACAGCGGAGACCCAGTACTTC
CSAQLSGTAETQYF
>TRBV6-2/TRBV6-3|many|TRBJ2-7|-
TGTGCCAGCGCCTCCGCCTACGAGCAGTACTTC
CASASAYEQYF
>TRBV13|-|TRBJ2-3|-
TGTGCCAGAAGCTCCCGCATAGCGGAGCTGGTAGATACGCAGTATTTT
CARSSRIAELVDTQYF
>TRBV27|many|TRBJ2-3|-
TGTGCCAGCAGTCCCCACACGTTCACAGATACGCAGTATTTT
CASSPHTFTDTQYF
>TRBV5-1|-|TRBJ2-6|-
TGCGCCAGCAGCTGGAACAGGGTCCACCCCTCTGGGGCCAACGTCCTGACTTTC
CASSWNRVHPSGANVLTF
>TRBV29-1|many|TRBJ1-2|-
TGCAGCGCCTCGCGGCGGGGGTCTAACTATGGCTACACCTTC
CSASRRGSNYGYTF
>TRBV7-2|many|TRBJ2-7|TRBD1
TGTGCCAGCAGCCTCTCGGGACAGGAGAATCACGAGCAGTACTTC
CASSLSGQENHEQYF
>TRBV5-1|many|TRBJ1-2|-
TGCGCCAGCAGCGCCCACAAGGGTGGTGATGGCTACACCTTC
CASSAHKGGDGYTF
>TRBV4-2|few|TRBJ2-5|-
TGTGCCAGCAGCCAAGAAAATCGTCTATTAGGGTGGCAAGAGACCCAGTACTTC
CASSQENRLLGWQETQYF